These T cell receptor beta chains were read from a single sample in a study of T cells after yellow fever vaccination. TCRdb redid the calling of the 5' RACE reads with MiXCR, one entry per CDR3 protein. Among 600,000 to 750,000 distinct CDR3 sequences, about 12% were seen once, and the ten largest hold about 15%. This specimen consisted of PBMCs, obtained on the day of the yellow fever booster vaccination. These receptors came from a man younger than 45 who received the YFV17D yellow fever vaccine. CDR3s include the opening cysteine and the closing phenylalanine or tryptophan. D genes are given only for firm matches.

v_gene	j_gene	len	d_gene	CDR3aa
TRBV24-1	TRBJ1-5	21	.	CATSDPNKNSTDRGSNQPQHF
TRBV30	TRBJ2-5	13	.	CAWDRPGGETQYF
TRBV5-4	TRBJ2-4	14	TRBD2	CASSPGTRGDIQYF
TRBV12-3/TRBV12-4	TRBJ2-1	15	TRBD2	CASKPSGRAQNEQFF
TRBV5-5	TRBJ1-6	14	.	CASSFEASNSPLHF
TRBV7-9	TRBJ2-7	13	TRBD1	CASRGQAPVEQYF
TRBV2	TRBJ2-5	13	.	CASSGDTQETQYF
TRBV7-9	TRBJ2-7	13	TRBD2	CASGGLAGGGQYF
TRBV20-1	TRBJ1-5	13	.	CSARRNSNQPQHF
TRBV7-9	TRBJ2-1	15	TRBD1	CASSLWDRGINEQFF
TRBV12-3/TRBV12-4	TRBJ2-3	14	.	CASTLGSTTDTQYF
TRBV2	TRBJ1-1	15	.	CASSVGGLGPTEAFF
TRBV5-1	TRBJ1-2	13	TRBD1	CASQTGGGSGYTF
TRBV5-1	TRBJ1-1	15	.	CASSLDSLMNTEAFF
TRBV6-5	TRBJ2-3	11	.	CASVARDTQYF
TRBV7-9	TRBJ2-3	14	TRBD2	CASRYTSGTDTQYF
TRBV6-5	TRBJ1-1	14	.	CASSYSTRSTEAFF
TRBV24-1	TRBJ2-1	15	TRBD2	CATSSTSGRSGEQFF
TRBV6-1	TRBJ2-3	15	TRBD1	CASGDRGRGTDTQYF